This entry lists 27 T cell receptor beta chains sequenced from one sample in a study of cytomegalovirus exposure and HLA in healthy donors. PCR involved 60 Vbeta and 13 Jbeta primers. Generated by immunoSEQ multiplex PCR, the TCRdb table keeps only in-frame clones and is missing some. Among 150,000 to 200,000 clones, roughly 70% were seen once, and the ten largest hold under 3%. The sequenced sample consisted of PBMCs. All receptors come from a woman aged 45-59 years in good health and CMV-seropositive.

The table lists this clone with a few counts. This chain connects TRBV2 to TRBJ2-5; D unclear. CDR1 is SNHLY and CDR2 is FYNNEI in the germline V gene. The ends were cut back, 2 bases at V and 2 bases at J, with 9 bases in the middle. The CDR3 has 14 amino acids. CDR3 DNA: TGTGCCAGCAGTGAACAACAGCTACAAGAGACCCAGTACTTC. This codes for CASSEQQLQETQYF.

About this clone: Other nucleotide sequences in the sample specify the same CDR3. The chain carries TRBV4-2 and TRBJ2-6, with D maybe TRBD2 (5 bases). The germline V and J ends were trimmed by 2 bases and 1 base, with 9 bases remaining between them. The CDR3 totals 16 residues. Germline V gene data show CDR1 as LGHNA and CDR2 as YNFKEQ. CDR3 in amino acids: CASSQPWRSGANVLTF. The DNA of the CDR3 is TGTGCCAGCAGCCAACCTTGGAGGTCTGGGGCCAACGTCCTGACTTTC.

This chain's CDR3 is CATKEVWDSNTGELFF. The CDR3 DNA is TGTGCCACTAAAGAGGTCTGGGACTCGAACACCGGGGAGCTGTTTTTT. V usage is TRBV27 and J usage is TRBJ2-2, with a weak D call TRBD2 (6 bases). The CDR3 is 16 residues long. V was trimmed by 10 bases and J by 0 bases, leaving 18 bases between them. CDR1 and CDR2 from the germline V gene are MNHEY and SMNVEV (reference sequence).

This sequence joins TRBV2 and TRBJ2-7; 7 bases map to TRBD1. There are 12 residues in the CDR3. V shed 6 bases, J shed 3 bases, and the junction held 2 bases outside the gene matches. Germline CDR1 SNHLY, CDR2 FYNNEI. The CDR3 nucleotides read TGTGCCAGCAGGGGACAGAGCTACGAGCAGTACTTC. It codes for CASRGQSYEQYF.

The CDR3: CASSLGPAGQYNEQFF. As DNA, the CDR3 is TGTGCCAGCAGCTTAGGCCCAGCGGGGCAGTACAATGAGCAGTTCTTC. The chain joins TRBV7-2 to TRBJ2-1; 7 bases line up with TRBD2. In germline, CDR1 is SGHTA, CDR2 FQGNSA. The CDR3 is 16 residues long. V trimming: 1 base; J trimming: 4 bases; junction bases outside the gene matches: 7.

V is TRBV6-5 and J is TRBJ1-1; D call uncertain. The CDR3 runs 13 residues. V lost 4 bases and J lost 2, with 8 bases in between. CDR1 MNHEY and CDR2 SVGAGI come from the germline V gene. In nucleotides, the CDR3 is TGTGCCAGCAGTTCTGGACTTAACACTGAAGCTTTCTTT. Translated: CASSSGLNTEAFF.

This rearrangement joins TRBV18 to TRBJ2-7, with D unclear. Deletions cut 3 bases from V and 1 base from J, with 7 bases between. Germline values: CDR1 KGHSH, CDR2 LQKENI. The CDR3 runs 13 residues. The CDR3 DNA reads as TGTGCCAGCTCACCTCTCCTATCCTACGAGCAGTACTTC. Protein sequence: CASSPLLSYEQYF.

The chain joins TRBV6-4 to TRBJ2-3; a weak D match, TRBD2 (6 bases). The CDR3 runs to 15 residues. The germline V and J ends were trimmed by 4 bases and 2 bases, with 13 bases remaining between them. Germline assignment: CDR1 MRHNA and CDR2 SNTAGT. The CDR3 region is CASSVFSGDTDTQYF. CDR3 in DNA: TGTGCCAGCAGTGTCTTTTCGGGGGACACAGATACGCAGTATTTT.

The rearrangement uses TRBV6-5 and TRBJ2-5, with D tentatively TRBD1 (5 bases). Trimming removed 5 bases from V and 1 base from J, with 8 bases in between. CDR3 length: 13 amino acids. Germline values: CDR1 MNHEY, CDR2 SVGAGI. The CDR3 nucleotides read TGTGCCAGCAGTCCCCAGGGCCAAGAGACCCAGTACTTC. As protein: CASSPQGQETQYF.

The count of this clone is one. Other DNA sequences of this sample code for an identical CDR3. This chain joins TRBV15 and TRBJ2-3; perhaps TRBD1 as D (5 bases). The germline V gene has CDR1 LNHNV and CDR2 YYDKDF (reference sequence). Trimming stripped 0 bases from V and 6 bases from J, with 7 bases between. CDR3 length: 13 residues. In DNA form, the CDR3 reads TGTGCCACCAGCAGAGACAGGGCGGATACGCAGTATTTT. Amino acids: CATSRDRADTQYF.

V and J are TRBV7-2 and TRBJ2-2; 13 bases line up with TRBD2. The CDR3 is 17 residues long. CDR1 is SGHTA, CDR2 FQGNSA, per germline. The junction had 9 bases not matched to a gene; V was cut back by 5 bases and J by 6 bases. The CDR3 DNA reads TGTGCCAGCAGCCCGAGCACTAGCGGGGGGGCGTCCGGGGAGCTGTTTTTT. Amino acid sequence: CASSPSTSGGASGELFF.

The V call is TRBV6-5, the J call TRBJ2-4; weak D call: TRBD2 (6 bases). The CDR3 totals 15 residues. V lost 4 bases, J lost 3 bases, and 13 bases lay in between. CDR1 is MNHEY and CDR2 is SVGAGI in the germline V gene. CDR3 nucleotide sequence: TGTGCCAGCAGTTCGGCGGGGTTGGGCAAAAACATTCAGTACTTC. It translates to CASSSAGLGKNIQYF.

The chain links TRBV6-6 to TRBJ2-7; 7 bases are shared with TRBD2. CDR1 and CDR2 from the germline V gene are MNHNY and SVGAGI (reference sequence). V lost 6 bases, J lost 0 bases, and 2 bases stayed unmatched. The CDR3 loop spans 13 amino acids. CDR3 protein: CASRGGSSYEQYF. The DNA of the CDR3 is TGTGCCAGCAGGGGGGGGTCCTCCTACGAGCAGTACTTC.

The rearrangement joins TRBV7-9 to TRBJ1-2, with 12 bases matching TRBD1. The CDR3 spans 16 residues. Germline values: CDR1 SEHNR, CDR2 FQNEAQ (reference sequence). V trimming: 1 base; J trimming: 5 bases; junction bases outside the gene matches: 5. Here the CDR3 DNA reads TGTGCCAGCAGCTTAGGTGGGACAGGGGGCCGGTATGGCTACACCTTC. Translation: CASSLGGTGGRYGYTF.

The chain joins TRBV5-6 to TRBJ1-6; D uncertain. This CDR3 has 13 residues. Deletions cut 0 bases from V and 10 bases from J, with 8 bases between. Germline CDR1 and CDR2: SGHDT and YYEEEE. As DNA, the CDR3 is TGTGCCAGCAGCTTGGGACACCCCTCACCCCTCCACTTT. This sequence encodes CASSLGHPSPLHF.

The genes are TRBV18 and TRBJ2-7; possible D gene TRBD1, 5 bases. Germline CDR1 and CDR2: KGHSH and LQKENI. This CDR3 is 14 amino acids long. The V gene lost 2 bases and the J gene lost 1 base, with 9 bases spanning the gap. CDR3 sequence (DNA): TGTGCCAGCTCACCAAATCAGGGATCCTACGAGCAGTACTTC. It translates to CASSPNQGSYEQYF.

This clone was seen once. This CDR3 is CASRGDRGNNEKLFF. The CDR3 DNA reads TGTGCCAGCAGGGGGGACAGGGGGAATAATGAAAAACTGTTTTTT. V is TRBV2 and J is TRBJ1-4; TRBD1 agrees at 11 bases. V was clipped by 6 bases and J by 4 bases; unmatched bases: 4. The CDR3 covers 15 residues. Germline CDR1 and CDR2: SNHLY and FYNNEI.

The chain couples TRBV7-9 to TRBJ2-1; 12 bases match TRBD1. The germline gives CDR1 SEHNR, CDR2 FQNEAQ (reference sequence). The CDR3 consists of 18 residues. The V gene end was trimmed by 2 bases and the J gene end by 5 bases; junction bases not matched to a gene: 10. CDR3 sequence reads: CASSLRASGTGGHNEQFF. The CDR3 DNA reads TGTGCCAGCAGCTTACGAGCCTCCGGGACAGGGGGCCACAATGAGCAGTTCTTC.

The V call is TRBV4-2, the J call TRBJ1-3; 7 positions agree with TRBD1. Germline trimming cut 3 bases from V and 9 bases from J; bases unmatched to any gene: 11. The germline CDR1 and CDR2 sequences are LGHNA and YNFKEQ. CDR3 size: 15 residues. Here the CDR3 DNA reads TGTGCCAGCAGCCACTTTACAGGGGTCGGGGTCACCATATATTTT. Translation: CASSHFTGVGVTIYF.

This rearrangement joins TRBV7-8 to TRBJ1-3, with D tentatively TRBD1 (5 bases). V was trimmed by 5 bases and J by 0 bases, leaving 11 bases between them. This CDR3 has 15 amino acids. Per the germline V gene, CDR1 is SGHVS and CDR2 is FQNEAQ. The CDR3 nucleotides are TGTGCCAGCAGCCGGTGGGGCGACTCTGGAAACACCATATATTTT. This translates into CASSRWGDSGNTIYF.

This clone came up once. The gene calls are TRBV6-5 and TRBJ1-2; D is uncertain. With 6 bases removed from V and 8 bases from J, the gap between germline ends came to 16 bases. Germline V gene lookup returns CDR1 MNHEY and CDR2 SVGAGI. The CDR3 has 13 amino acids. CDR3 sequence (DNA): TGTGCCAGCAGAAGAAGGCCGAGCGAGGGCTACACCTTC. Translating gives CASRRRPSEGYTF.

This chain connects TRBV30 to TRBJ2-1; maybe TRBD1 (5 bases). This CDR3 has 16 amino acids. The V end lost 0 bases, the J end lost 0 bases, and 12 bases lay between the germline ends. CDR1 GTSNPN and CDR2 SVGIG come from the germline V gene (reference sequence). In DNA form, the CDR3 reads TGTGCCTGGAGTGTGGGGCGAGCCAGCTCCTACAATGAGCAGTTCTTC. Translating it yields CAWSVGRASSYNEQFF.

This chain connects TRBV6-1 to TRBJ1-1; no firm D call. Germline lookup yields CDR1 MNHNS and CDR2 SASEGT. The CDR3 covers 11 residues. V shed 3 bases and J shed 7 bases, with 6 bases lying between them. The CDR3 region is CASSENGEAFF. CDR3 coding DNA: TGTGCCAGCAGTGAGAACGGTGAAGCTTTCTTT.

This chain links TRBV5-4 with TRBJ2-1; a weak D match, TRBD2 (6 bases). V lost 2 bases and J lost 5, with 11 bases in between. The CDR3 runs to 14 residues. Germline lookup yields CDR1 SGHNT and CDR2 YYREEE (reference sequence). CDR3 coding DNA: TGTGCCAGCAGCTTTCCAGTAGCGGACAATGAGCAGTTCTTC. Translating it yields CASSFPVADNEQFF.

This clone has only one observation. The chain's CDR3 is CASRPPQQGAYGYTF. The CDR3 DNA reads as TGTGCCAGCAGACCCCCTCAACAGGGAGCGTATGGCTACACCTTC. V gene TRBV2 combines with J gene TRBJ1-2, with D tentatively TRBD1 (6 bases). The CDR3 spans 15 residues. The germline V and J ends were trimmed by 6 bases and 5 bases, with 19 bases remaining between them. Per the germline V gene, CDR1 is SNHLY and CDR2 is FYNNEI.

The genes are TRBV4-1 and TRBJ2-1; 12 bases match TRBD2. CDR3 length: 17 residues. V trimming: 3 bases; J trimming: 4 bases; junction bases outside the gene matches: 7. CDR1 and CDR2 from the germline V gene are MGHRA and YSYEKL. CDR3 sequence (DNA): TGCGCCAGCAGCCAGGGCCCGACTAGCGGGGGTTACAATGAGCAGTTCTTC. Translation gives CASSQGPTSGGYNEQFF.

This rearrangement joins TRBV11-2 to TRBJ2-2, with 11 nucleotides matching TRBD2. V lost 3 bases to trimming and J lost 3 bases; unmatched junction nucleotides: 3. Germline V CDR1 and CDR2: SGHAT, FQNNGV. The CDR3 extends over 16 amino acids. The CDR3 DNA follows: TGTGCCAGCAGCTTGGGACTAGCGGTGTACACCGGGGAGCTGTTTTTT. Its translation: CASSLGLAVYTGELFF.